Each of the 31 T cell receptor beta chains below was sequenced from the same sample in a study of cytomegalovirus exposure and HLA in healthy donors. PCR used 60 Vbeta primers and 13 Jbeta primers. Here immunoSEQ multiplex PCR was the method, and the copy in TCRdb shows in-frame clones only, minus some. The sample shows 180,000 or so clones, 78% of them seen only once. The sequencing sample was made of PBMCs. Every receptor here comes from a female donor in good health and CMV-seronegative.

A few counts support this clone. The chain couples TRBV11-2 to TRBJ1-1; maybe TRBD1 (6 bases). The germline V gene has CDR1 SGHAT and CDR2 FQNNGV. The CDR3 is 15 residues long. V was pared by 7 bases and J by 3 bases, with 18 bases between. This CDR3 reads CASTPGHLGDTEAFF. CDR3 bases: TGTGCCAGCACCCCGGGACACCTGGGAGACACTGAAGCTTTCTTT.

The DNA of the CDR3 is TGTGCCAGCAGCTTTTCGGACAGGGGAATAGGGCAGCCCCAGCATTTT. Translation: CASSFSDRGIGQPQHF. The rearrangement uses TRBV7-8 and TRBJ1-5, with 9 bases that match TRBD1. The junction had 10 bases not matched to a gene; V was cut back by 3 bases and J by 7 bases. The germline V gene encodes CDR1 SGHVS and CDR2 FQNEAQ. The CDR3 runs to 16 residues.

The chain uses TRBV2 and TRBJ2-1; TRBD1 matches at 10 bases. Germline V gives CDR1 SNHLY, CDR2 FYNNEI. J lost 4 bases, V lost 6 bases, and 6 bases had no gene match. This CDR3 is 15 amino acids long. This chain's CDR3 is CASSPGTGEYNEQFF. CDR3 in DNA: TGTGCCAGCAGCCCTGGGACAGGGGAATACAATGAGCAGTTCTTC.

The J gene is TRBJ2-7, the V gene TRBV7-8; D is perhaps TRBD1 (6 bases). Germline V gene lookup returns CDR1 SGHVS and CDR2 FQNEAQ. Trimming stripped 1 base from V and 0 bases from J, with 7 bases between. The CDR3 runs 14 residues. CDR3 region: CASSLGDTSYEQYF. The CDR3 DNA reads TGTGCCAGCAGCTTAGGGGACACCTCCTACGAGCAGTACTTC.

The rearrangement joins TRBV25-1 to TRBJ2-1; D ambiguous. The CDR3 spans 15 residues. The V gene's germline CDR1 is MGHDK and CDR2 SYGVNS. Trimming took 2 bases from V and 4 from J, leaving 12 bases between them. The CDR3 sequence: CASSEGRSPYNEQFF. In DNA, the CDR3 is TGTGCCAGCAGTGAAGGCCGTTCCCCGTACAATGAGCAGTTCTTC.

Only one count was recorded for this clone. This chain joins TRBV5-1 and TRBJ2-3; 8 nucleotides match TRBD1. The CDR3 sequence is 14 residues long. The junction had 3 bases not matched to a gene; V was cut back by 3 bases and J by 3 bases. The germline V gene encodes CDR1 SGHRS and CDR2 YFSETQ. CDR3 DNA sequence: TGCGCCAGCAGCTCGGGACAGGAGACAGATACGCAGTATTTT. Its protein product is CASSSGQETDTQYF.

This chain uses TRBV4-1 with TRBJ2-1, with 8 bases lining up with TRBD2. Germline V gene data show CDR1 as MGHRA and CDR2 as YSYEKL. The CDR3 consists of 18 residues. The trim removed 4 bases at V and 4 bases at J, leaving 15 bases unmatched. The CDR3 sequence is CASSPIHPAGALYNEQFF. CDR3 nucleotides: TGCGCCAGCAGCCCTATCCACCCAGCGGGGGCCCTATACAATGAGCAGTTCTTC.

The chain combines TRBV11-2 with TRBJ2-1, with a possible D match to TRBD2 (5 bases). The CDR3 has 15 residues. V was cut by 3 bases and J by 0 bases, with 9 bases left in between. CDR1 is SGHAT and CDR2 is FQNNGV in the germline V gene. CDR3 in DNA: TGTGCCAGCAGCTTCGGCGGGTACTCCTACAATGAGCAGTTCTTC. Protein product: CASSFGGYSYNEQFF. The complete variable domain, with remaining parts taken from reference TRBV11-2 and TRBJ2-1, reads EAGVAQSPRYKIIEKRQSVAFWCNPISGHATLYWYQQILGQGPKLLIQFQNNGVVDDSQLPKDRFSAERLKGVDSTLKIQPAKLEDSAVYLCASSFGGYSYNEQFFGPGTRLTVL.

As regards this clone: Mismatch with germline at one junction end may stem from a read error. The CDR3 protein is CSSSDPGLLSSYEQYF. CDR3 sequence (DNA): TGTTCCAGCAGCGATCCGGGACTACTTAGCTCCTACGAGCAGTACTTC. The chain couples TRBV7-9 to TRBJ2-7; 7 bases are shared with TRBD2. The CDR3 runs 16 residues. Germline V lookup: CDR1 SEHNR, CDR2 FQNEAQ (reference sequence).

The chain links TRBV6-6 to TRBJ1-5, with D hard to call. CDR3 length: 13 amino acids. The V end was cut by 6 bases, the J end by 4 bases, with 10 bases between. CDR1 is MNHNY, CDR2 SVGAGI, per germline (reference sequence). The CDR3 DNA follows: TGTGCCAGCAGATTGACGGGGAATCAGCCCCAGCATTTT. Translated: CASRLTGNQPQHF.

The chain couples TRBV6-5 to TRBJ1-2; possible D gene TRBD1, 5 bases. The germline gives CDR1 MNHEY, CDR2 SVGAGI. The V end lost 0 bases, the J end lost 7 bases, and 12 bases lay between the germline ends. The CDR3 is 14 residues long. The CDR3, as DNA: TGTGCCAGCAGTTACTCTGCGGGGGTGAGTGGCTACACCTTC. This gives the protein CASSYSAGVSGYTF.

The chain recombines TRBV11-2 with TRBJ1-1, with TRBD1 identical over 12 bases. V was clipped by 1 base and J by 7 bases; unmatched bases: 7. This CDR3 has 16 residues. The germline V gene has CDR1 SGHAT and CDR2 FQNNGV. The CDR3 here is CASSLVLGQGAVEAFF. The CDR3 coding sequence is TGTGCCAGCAGCTTAGTGTTGGGACAGGGGGCAGTTGAAGCTTTCTTT.

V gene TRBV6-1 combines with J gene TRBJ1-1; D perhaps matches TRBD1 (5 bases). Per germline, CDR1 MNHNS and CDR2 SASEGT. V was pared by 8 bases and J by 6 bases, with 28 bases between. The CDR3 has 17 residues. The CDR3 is CASGGEKQARLVSEAFF. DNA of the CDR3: TGTGCCAGCGGTGGGGAAAAACAGGCGAGGTTAGTCTCTGAAGCTTTCTTT.

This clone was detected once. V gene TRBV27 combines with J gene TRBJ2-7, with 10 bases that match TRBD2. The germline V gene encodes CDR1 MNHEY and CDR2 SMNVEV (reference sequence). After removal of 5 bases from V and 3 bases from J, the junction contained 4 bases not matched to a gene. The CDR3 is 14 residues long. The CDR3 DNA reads TGTGCCAGCAGTCTTTCTAGCGGGGGCTACGAGCAGTACTTC. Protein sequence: CASSLSSGGYEQYF.

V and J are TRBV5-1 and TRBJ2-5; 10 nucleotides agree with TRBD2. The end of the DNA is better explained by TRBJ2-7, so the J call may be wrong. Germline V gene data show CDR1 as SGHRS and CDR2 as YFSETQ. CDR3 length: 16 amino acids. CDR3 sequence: CASSLAEGLADYEQYF. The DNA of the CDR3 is TGCGCCAGCAGCTTGGCCGAAGGACTAGCGGACTACGAGCAGTACTTC.

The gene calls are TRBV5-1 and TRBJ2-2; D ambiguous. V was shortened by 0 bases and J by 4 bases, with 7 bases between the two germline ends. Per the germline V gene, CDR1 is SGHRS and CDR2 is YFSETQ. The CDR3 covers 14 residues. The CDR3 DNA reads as TGCGCCAGCAGCTTGGACACAAGCACCGGGGAGCTGTTTTTT. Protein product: CASSLDTSTGELFF.

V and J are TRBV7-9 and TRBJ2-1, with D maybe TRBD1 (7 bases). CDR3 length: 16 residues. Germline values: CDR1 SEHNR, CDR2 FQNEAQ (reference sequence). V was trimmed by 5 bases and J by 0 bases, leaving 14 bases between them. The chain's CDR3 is CASSPHRGGSYNEQFF. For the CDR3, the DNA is TGTGCCAGCAGCCCACACAGGGGAGGCTCCTACAATGAGCAGTTCTTC. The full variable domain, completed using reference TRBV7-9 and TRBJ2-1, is DTGVSQNPRHKITKRGQNVTFRCDPISEHNRLYWYRQTLGQGPEFLTYFQNEAQLEKSRLLSDRFSAERPKGSFSTLEIQRTEQGDSAMYLCASSPHRGGSYNEQFFGPGTRLTVL.

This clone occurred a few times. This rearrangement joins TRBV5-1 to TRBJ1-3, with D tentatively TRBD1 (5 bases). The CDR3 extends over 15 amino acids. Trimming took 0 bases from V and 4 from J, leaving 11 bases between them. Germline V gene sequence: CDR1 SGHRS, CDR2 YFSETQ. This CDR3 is CASSLDGRVGNTIYF. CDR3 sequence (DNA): TGCGCCAGCAGCTTGGATGGCAGGGTAGGAAACACCATATATTTT.

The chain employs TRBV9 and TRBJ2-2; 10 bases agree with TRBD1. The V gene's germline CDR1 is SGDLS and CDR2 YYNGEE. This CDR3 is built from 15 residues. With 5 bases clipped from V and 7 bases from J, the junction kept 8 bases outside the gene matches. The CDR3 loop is CASRAGTGANGELFF. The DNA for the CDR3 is TGTGCCAGCAGGGCCGGGACAGGGGCCAACGGGGAGCTGTTTTTT.

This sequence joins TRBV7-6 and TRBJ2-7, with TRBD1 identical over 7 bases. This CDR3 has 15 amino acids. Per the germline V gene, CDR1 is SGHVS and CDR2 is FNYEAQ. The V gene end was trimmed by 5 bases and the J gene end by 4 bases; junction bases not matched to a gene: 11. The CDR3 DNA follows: TGTGCCAGCAGCCCGGGGACAGATTATTTTTACGAGCAGTACTTC. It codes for CASSPGTDYFYEQYF.

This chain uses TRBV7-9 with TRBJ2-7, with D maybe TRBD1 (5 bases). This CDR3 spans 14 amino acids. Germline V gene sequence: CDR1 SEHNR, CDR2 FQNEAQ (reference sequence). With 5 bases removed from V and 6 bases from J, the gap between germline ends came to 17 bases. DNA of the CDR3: TGTGCCAGCAGCCACCAGGGAATCGTTGGCGAGCAGTACTTC. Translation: CASSHQGIVGEQYF.

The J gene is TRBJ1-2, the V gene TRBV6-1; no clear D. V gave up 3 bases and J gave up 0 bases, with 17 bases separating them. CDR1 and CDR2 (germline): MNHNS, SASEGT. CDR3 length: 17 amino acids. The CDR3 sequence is CASSEVLVGVANYGYTF. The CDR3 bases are TGTGCCAGCAGTGAGGTTCTCGTGGGCGTAGCTAACTATGGCTACACCTTC.

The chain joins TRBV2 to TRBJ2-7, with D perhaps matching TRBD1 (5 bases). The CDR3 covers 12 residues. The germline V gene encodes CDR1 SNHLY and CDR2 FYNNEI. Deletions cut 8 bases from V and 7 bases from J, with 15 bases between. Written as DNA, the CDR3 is TGTGCCAGCGGCAGGGCCCCCGTGGAGCAGTACTTC. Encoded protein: CASGRAPVEQYF.

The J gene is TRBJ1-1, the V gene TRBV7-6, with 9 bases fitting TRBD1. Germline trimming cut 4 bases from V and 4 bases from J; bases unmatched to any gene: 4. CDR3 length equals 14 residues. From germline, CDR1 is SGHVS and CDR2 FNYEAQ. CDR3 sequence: CASSSGQGFTEAFF. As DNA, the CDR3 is TGTGCCAGCAGCTCGGGACAGGGATTCACTGAAGCTTTCTTT.

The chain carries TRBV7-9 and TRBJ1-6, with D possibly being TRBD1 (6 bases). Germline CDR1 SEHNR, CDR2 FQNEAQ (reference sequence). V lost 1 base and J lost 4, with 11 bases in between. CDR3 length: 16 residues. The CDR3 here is CASSLVAGTYNSPLHF. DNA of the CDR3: TGTGCCAGCAGCTTAGTAGCAGGGACATATAATTCACCCCTCCACTTT.

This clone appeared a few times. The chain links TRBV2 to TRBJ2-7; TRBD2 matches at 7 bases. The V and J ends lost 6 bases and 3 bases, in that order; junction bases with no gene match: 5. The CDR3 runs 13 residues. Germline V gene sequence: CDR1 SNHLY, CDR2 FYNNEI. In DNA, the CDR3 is TGTGCCAGCAGGGGGGACTACCTCTACGAGCAGTACTTC. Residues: CASRGDYLYEQYF.

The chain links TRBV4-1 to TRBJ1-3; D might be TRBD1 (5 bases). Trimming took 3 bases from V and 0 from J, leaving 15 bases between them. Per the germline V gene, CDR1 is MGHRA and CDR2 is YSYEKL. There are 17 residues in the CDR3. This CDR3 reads CASSQSQTGSSGNTIYF. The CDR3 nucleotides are TGCGCCAGCAGCCAGAGTCAAACAGGAAGCTCTGGAAACACCATATATTTT.

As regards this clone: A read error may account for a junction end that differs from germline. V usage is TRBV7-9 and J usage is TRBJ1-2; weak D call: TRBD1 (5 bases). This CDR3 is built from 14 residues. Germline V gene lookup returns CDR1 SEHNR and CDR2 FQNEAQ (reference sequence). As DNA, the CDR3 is TGTTCCAGCAGCTACTCGGGGGGATCCTATGGCTACACCTTC. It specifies CSSSYSGGSYGYTF.

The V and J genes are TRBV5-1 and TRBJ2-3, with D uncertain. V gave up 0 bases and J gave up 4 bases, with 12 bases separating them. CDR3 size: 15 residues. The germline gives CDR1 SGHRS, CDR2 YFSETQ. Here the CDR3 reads CASSLALGPSDTQYF. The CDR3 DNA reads TGCGCCAGCAGCTTGGCCCTAGGCCCCTCAGATACGCAGTATTTT.

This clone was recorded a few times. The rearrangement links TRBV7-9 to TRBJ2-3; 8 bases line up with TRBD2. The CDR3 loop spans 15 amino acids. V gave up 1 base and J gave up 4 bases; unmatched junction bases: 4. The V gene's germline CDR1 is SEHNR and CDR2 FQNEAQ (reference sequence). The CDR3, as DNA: TGTGCCAGCAGCTTAGACGGGGGGGCAGCAGATACGCAGTATTTT. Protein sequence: CASSLDGGAADTQYF.

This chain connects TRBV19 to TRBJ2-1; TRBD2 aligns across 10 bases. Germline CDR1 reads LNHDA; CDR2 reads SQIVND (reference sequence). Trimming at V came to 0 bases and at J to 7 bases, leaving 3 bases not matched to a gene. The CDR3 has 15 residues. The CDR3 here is CASSIEAGGQNEQFF. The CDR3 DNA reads TGTGCCAGTAGTATAGAAGCGGGAGGGCAGAATGAGCAGTTCTTC.